This passage covers 18 T cell receptor beta chains from one sample sequenced in a study of human T cells and chemical hapten exposure. From the RACE reads, TCRdb called clonotypes with MiXCR, one entry per CDR3 protein. The sample shows 150,000 to 200,000 distinct CDR3 sequences, roughly 30% of them seen only once. Time point indicated: pre-sensitization, week 0. Treatment in this sample: therapeutic diphenylcyclopropenone sensitization with weekly scalp DPC. The sequencing used whole blood, collected in connection with sensitization to the hapten diphenylcyclopropenone (DPC). The receptors here all came from a woman aged 25 to 39 with alopecia areata. Some clones in this sample may be carry-over from other donors' samples.

This clonotype was recorded a few times. J is TRBJ1-6 and V is TRBV6-5; 8 bases align to TRBD1. CDR3 size: 14 residues. Germline CDR1 and CDR2: MNHEY and SVGAGI. The junction had 1 base not matched to a gene; V was cut back by 0 bases and J by 9 bases. CDR3 sequence: CASSYSQGASPLHF. The CDR3 nucleotides are TGTGCCAGCAGTTACTCCCAGGGGGCTTCACCCCTCCACTTT.

This clonotype was detected many times. The gene calls are TRBV7-9 and TRBJ2-2; no reliable D call. The germline V and J ends were trimmed by 2 bases and 6 bases, with 4 bases remaining between them. Germline CDR1 and CDR2: SEHNR and FQNEAQ (reference sequence). This CDR3 has 12 residues. The CDR3, as DNA: TGTGCCAGCAGCTTATTGCCCGGGGAGCTGTTTTTT. Its translation: CASSLLPGELFF. The entire variable domain, with the rest obtained from reference TRBV7-9 and TRBJ2-2, is as follows: DTGVSQNPRHKITKRGQNVTFRCDPISEHNRLYWYRQTLGQGPEFLTYFQNEAQLEKSRLLSDRFSAERPKGSFSTLEIQRTEQGDSAMYLCASSLLPGELFFGEGSRLTVL.

This clonotype was counted between two and nine times. The chain is built from TRBV7-2 and TRBJ2-1; no clear D. V gave up 5 bases and J gave up 9 bases, with 11 bases separating them. Germline V gives CDR1 SGHTA, CDR2 FQGNSA. The CDR3 length is 12 residues. CDR3 sequence (DNA): TGTGCCAGCAGCCCCGTAAGGGCTGAGCAGTTCTTC. This sequence encodes CASSPVRAEQFF.

This clonotype was seen more than once but under ten times. V gene TRBV6-5 combines with J gene TRBJ1-4; weak D call: TRBD1 (5 bases). The germline V and J ends were trimmed by 6 bases and 0 bases, with 14 bases remaining between them. This CDR3 is 16 amino acids long. The germline CDR1 and CDR2 sequences are MNHEY and SVGAGI. The CDR3 sequence is CASSHRDSPTNEKLFF. As DNA, the CDR3 is TGTGCCAGCAGCCACAGAGACAGCCCAACTAATGAAAAACTGTTTTTT.

This clonotype showed up many times. The chain links TRBV7-2 to TRBJ2-6; D not certain. CDR1 is SGHTA, CDR2 FQGNSA, per germline. The CDR3 is made up of 13 amino acids. Trimming took off 3 bases at V and 3 bases at J, with 3 bases between the two ends. CDR3 region: CASSFFGANVLTF. The CDR3 region has the DNA TGTGCCAGCAGCTTTTTTGGGGCCAACGTCCTGACTTTC.

This clonotype was found a few times. This rearrangement joins TRBV10-3 to TRBJ2-1; 12 bases are a match to TRBD2. V lost 9 bases and J lost 9; bases outside the gene matches: 3. The CDR3 length is 12 residues. Germline CDR1 and CDR2: ENHRY and SYGVKD. CDR3 in amino acids: CAILTSGGEQFF. DNA of the CDR3: TGTGCCATATTGACTAGCGGGGGTGAGCAGTTCTTC.

V usage is TRBV7-3 and J usage is TRBJ2-1, with a tentative D call TRBD1 (6 bases). Trimming pared 3 bases from V and 8 bases from J, leaving 17 bases between. Germline values: CDR1 SGHTA, CDR2 FQGTGA. The CDR3 length is 15 residues. The CDR3 DNA is TGTGCCAGCAGCTTCCGACAGGCCCCTCCGTATGAGCAGTTCTTC. Amino acid sequence: CASSFRQAPPYEQFF.

This clonotype was counted between two and nine times. The chain combines TRBV28 with TRBJ1-2; the D is unclear. Trimming shortened V by 3 bases and J by 3 bases, and 11 bases separated the two germline ends. The CDR3 runs 14 residues. Germline CDR1 MDHEN, CDR2 SYDVKM. For the CDR3, the DNA is TGTGCCAGCAGTTTGGCCCGAGCGGACTATGGCTACACCTTC. It codes for CASSLARADYGYTF.

V and J are TRBV29-1 and TRBJ2-3, with 15 bases aligning to TRBD2. V gave up 4 bases and J gave up 7 bases; unmatched junction bases: 9. CDR1 SQVTM and CDR2 ANQGSEA come from the germline V gene. The CDR3 totals 16 residues. The CDR3 protein is CSVAVGLAGGSNTQYF. DNA of the CDR3: TGCAGCGTTGCAGTGGGACTAGCGGGAGGTAGCAATACGCAGTATTTT.

The table lists this clonotype with a few counts. The chain recombines TRBV5-6 with TRBJ1-6; 7 bases map to TRBD1. Germline V gene lookup returns CDR1 SGHDT and CDR2 YYEEEE. The V gene end was trimmed by 4 bases and the J gene end by 9 bases; junction bases not matched to a gene: 4. This CDR3 contains 13 residues. CDR3 nucleotide sequence: TGTGCCAGCAGCCCCGACAGGGTTTCACCCCTCCACTTT. Translated, it gives CASSPDRVSPLHF.

This clonotype was observed a few times. The chain's CDR3 is CAIRASGGYNEQFF. CDR3 in DNA: TGTGCCATTCGGGCTAGCGGGGGTTACAATGAGCAGTTCTTC. This chain uses TRBV7-9 with TRBJ2-1, with 10 nucleotides matching TRBD2. CDR1 is SEHNR, CDR2 FQNEAQ, per germline (reference sequence). The CDR3 runs 14 residues. The trim removed 10 bases at V and 4 bases at J, leaving 7 bases unmatched.

The J gene is TRBJ2-5, the V gene TRBV29-1; D gene unclear. Germline V gene data show CDR1 as SQVTM and CDR2 as ANQGSEA. The CDR3 sequence is 13 residues long. V was clipped by 1 base and J by 5 bases, with 11 bases between them. CDR3 in DNA: TGCAGCGTTGAAGCCCCAGACGCGGAGACCCAGTACTTC. It yields the protein CSVEAPDAETQYF.

This clonotype has a handful of counts. V is TRBV28 and J is TRBJ2-1; perhaps TRBD2 as D (5 bases). V was shortened by 3 bases and J by 0 bases, with 6 bases between the two germline ends. Germline V lookup: CDR1 MDHEN, CDR2 SYDVKM. The CDR3 is made up of 14 amino acids. The CDR3 sequence: CASSFEGSYNEQFF. CDR3 sequence (DNA): TGTGCCAGCAGTTTTGAGGGCTCCTACAATGAGCAGTTCTTC.

The chain has TRBV12-2 and TRBJ2-5; the table's D call, TRBD2, has no DNA check behind it. TRBV12-2 is assigned pseudogene status. CDR3 length equals 14 residues. In nucleotides, the CDR3 is TGTGCAAGTCGCTCGTTAGCGGGAGAAGAGACCCAGTACTTC. Translated, it gives CASRSLAGEETQYF.

The rearrangement uses TRBV5-5 and TRBJ2-1; D remains unclear. Germline CDR1 SGHKS, CDR2 YYEKEE (reference sequence). CDR3 length equals 12 residues. V was clipped by 5 bases and J by 7 bases, with 10 bases between them. The DNA of the CDR3 is TGTGCCAGCAGTTCGTTTGGAAATGAGCAGTTCTTC. It is translated as CASSSFGNEQFF.

The chain couples TRBV27 to TRBJ1-1; tentatively, D is TRBD1 (5 bases). V dropped 4 bases and J dropped 2 bases, with 11 bases sitting between them. Germline CDR1 and CDR2: MNHEY and SMNVEV (reference sequence). The length of the CDR3 is 14 residues. CDR3: CASSSDRSNTEAFF. In DNA form, the CDR3 reads TGTGCCAGCAGTTCCGACAGATCTAACACTGAAGCTTTCTTT.

J is TRBJ2-1 and V is TRBV7-3, with 8 bases that match TRBD1. Germline CDR1 reads SGHTA; CDR2 reads FQGTGA. The CDR3 totals 15 residues. After removal of 5 bases from V and 2 bases from J, the junction contained 5 bases not matched to a gene. This CDR3 is CASSPRQGTYNEQFF. The DNA for the CDR3 is TGTGCCAGCAGCCCCAGACAGGGGACCTACAATGAGCAGTTCTTC.

The V call is TRBV10-2, the J call TRBJ1-2; no definite D call. CDR1 and CDR2 from the germline V gene are WSHSY and SAAADI. The CDR3 runs to 12 residues. Trimming removed 2 bases at V and 4 bases at J, with 5 bases between. CDR3 DNA: TGCGCCAGCAGTGAGGGTAGCTATGGCTACACCTTC. It encodes CASSEGSYGYTF.